This T cell receptor beta chain was retrieved from a study of graft-versus-host responses after intestinal transplantation (dated by TCRdb to 2020 to 2022). Regarding the complete study: The transplants that recipients received were multivisceral, liver-intestinal, or isolated intestinal. Samples from a few later patients were sequenced in-house on an Illumina MiSeq with MiXCR processing rather than by the commercial service. The cohort enrolled 20 to 25 intestinal transplant recipients including one retransplant, and a few patients lacking pretransplant specimens were excluded. To identify alloreactive clones, pre-transplant mixed lymphocyte reaction products were sequenced and then compared with unstimulated pre-transplant donor and recipient T cells. Donor T cell macrochimerism was defined as a peak of at least 4% donor T cells among recipient peripheral blood mononuclear cells. Graft-versus-host and host-versus-graft alloreactive T cell clones were tracked in the graft, circulation and bone marrow after intestinal transplantation using bulk TCR-beta CDR3 sequencing. Anti-thymocyte globulin induction was given to all recipients, followed by maintenance tacrolimus and steroids for approximately three years. Beyond this particular receptor, the publication reports: Conclusions were limited by the relatively low number and heterogeneity of intestinal transplant patients. Peak levels of circulating GvH clones were associated with declines in HvG clones early after transplant. GvH clones were detected in recipient bone marrow, and some of these GvH clones were observed earlier in ileal mucosa or blood, consistent with an intestinal mucosal origin. In patients with donor T cell macrochimerism, the allografts had high GvH to HvG T cell clonal ratios.

V has 6 bases trimmed and J has 4 bases trimmed; junction bases matching no gene number 5. The cysteine opens and the phenylalanine closes a CDR3 of 14 amino acids. Just CDR3 DNA is preserved here, 42 bases in frame from base 1. The germline V gene gives CDR1 as SNHLY and CDR2 as FYNNEI. The time point label here, explained by the study, means: cells obtained before transplantation from donor or recipient. CD3+CD4+ and CD3+CD8+ populations were FACS-sorted from unstimulated pre-transplant donor and recipient cells taken from spleen or lymph nodes. Details on this clone: Its antigen is still unknown. The record has no base qualities; no much larger clone is one base away.

Library method: the immunoSEQ multiplex PCR assay. For most patients, genomic DNA was isolated using the Qiagen DNeasy Blood and Tissue Kit and was shipped frozen to Adaptive Biotechnologies for TCR sequencing. For most patients, genomic DNA was subjected to high-throughput TCR-beta CDR3 sequencing by Adaptive Biotechnologies. As for how the authors treated the data: Adaptive's ImmunoSEQ software was the source of the TCR sequencing data for over 15 patients, while a few other patients were processed with MiXCR and VDJtools. CD4 versus CD8 sorting errors were corrected by removing sequences found in both subsets at a frequency ratio below 5:1. Because the origin of CDR3 nucleotide sequences shared between donor and recipient could not be assigned, those sequences were removed. To count as alloreactive, a clone needed at least 2-fold expansion over unstimulated cells and a minimum CFSE-low frequency of 0.002% (template counts) or 0.001% (read counts). Clones detected in sequenced pre-transplant spleen, lymph node, or MLR CFSE-low populations of the donor or recipient were defined as mappable. The cumulative frequency of alloreactive clones was calculated as a percentage of all sequences, weighted by copy number. The clones in this table, taken by TCRdb from immuneACCESS, are in-frame only. Not every clone is retained; where verified, under half of the shortfall comes from an unresolved V gene, and the cause of the rest is unknown. That table supplies the V and J calls and clone size; D and trimming were determined from the DNA. This sample gives approximately 68,000 clones in total; almost 90% of them show up just once. Approximately 4.1% of the sample rests with the top ten.

The source material was unstimulated CD8+ T cells sorted from spleen or lymph node cells, sampled before transplant. The source of this sequence is a human donor who was the organ donor for an intestinal transplant. The V and J genes are TRBV2 and TRBJ2-3; 9 central bases correspond to TRBD1. The CDR3 reads as follows: CASRNTGGSDTQYF. The nucleotides are TGTGCCAGCAGGAACACAGGGGGCTCAGATACGCAGTATTTT.